This entry lists 29 T cell receptor beta chains sequenced from one sample in a study of T cell repertoires in cytomegalovirus infection. Using its own MiXCR run on the reads, TCRdb lists one record per CDR3 protein. Found here are some 200,000 distinct CDR3 sequences, 8% to 10% of them singletons; the top ten hold roughly 4.8%. Material for sequencing was PBMCs. All receptors come from a human donor in good health (CMV status not recorded). Some clones in this sample may be carry-over from other donors' samples.

This clonotype has ten or more counts. V usage is TRBV2 and J usage is TRBJ1-2; no clear D. The ends were cut back, 6 bases at V and 6 bases at J, with 11 bases in the middle. The germline V gene has CDR1 SNHLY and CDR2 FYNNEI. CDR3 length: 12 amino acids. The CDR3 DNA reads TGTGCCAGCAGACTGGACGGCGATGGCTACACCTTC. This encodes CASRLDGDGYTF.

This clonotype was seen ten or more times. The chain couples TRBV18 to TRBJ2-7, with D possibly being TRBD2 (5 bases). Germline V gene data show CDR1 as KGHSH and CDR2 as LQKENI. The CDR3 runs to 13 residues. V lost 2 bases to trimming and J lost 3 bases, with 8 bases between them. Here the CDR3 reads CASSPIGNYEQYF. CDR3 bases: TGTGCCAGCTCACCAATCGGGAACTACGAGCAGTACTTC.

About this clonotype itself: This likely comes from a read error, as the CDR3 has no conserved phenylalanine or tryptophan at its end. The chain links TRBV28 to TRBJ1-6, with no clear D. The CDR3 loop spans 9 amino acids. The V gene's germline CDR1 is MDHEN and CDR2 SYDVKM. V dropped 6 bases and J dropped 10 bases, with 1 base sitting between them. The CDR3 nucleotides read TGTGCCAGCAGCTCACCCCTCCACTCT. This translates into CASSSPLHS.

In its sample, this clonotype was seen many times. This chain uses TRBV20-1 with TRBJ2-5, with 9 bases aligning to TRBD1. Germline V CDR1 and CDR2: DFQATT, SNEGSKA (reference sequence). J gave up 5 bases and V 6 bases, and 7 bases lay outside the gene matches. There are 13 residues in the CDR3. This CDR3 is CSANRGLGETQYF. CDR3 in DNA: TGCAGTGCGAACAGGGGGCTGGGGGAGACCCAGTACTTC.

The table lists this clonotype with many counts. The rearrangement uses TRBV7-2 and TRBJ2-2, with 13 bases aligning to TRBD2. Germline CDR1 SGHTA, CDR2 FQGNSA. The CDR3 spans 19 residues. V shed 4 bases and J 0 bases; nucleotides not matched to a gene: 8. The DNA of the CDR3 is TGTGCCAGCAGCTCCAACCGACTAGCGGGAGGCCCGAACACCGGGGAGCTGTTTTTT. It codes for CASSSNRLAGGPNTGELFF.

This clonotype came up many times. This rearrangement joins TRBV7-2 to TRBJ2-3; possibly TRBD2 for D (5 bases). Trimming took 6 bases from V and 3 from J, leaving 16 bases between them. The CDR3 covers 15 residues. Per germline, CDR1 SGHTA and CDR2 FQGNSA. This chain's CDR3 is CASRPIARVTDTQYF. CDR3 nucleotides: TGTGCCAGCAGACCGATCGCGAGGGTAACAGATACGCAGTATTTT. Supplemented by reference TRBV7-2 and TRBJ2-3, the full variable domain reads GAGVSQSPSNKVTEKGKDVELRCDPISGHTALYWYRQSLGQGLEFLIYFQGNSAPDKSGLPSDRFSAERTGGSVSTLTIQRTQQEDSAVYLCASRPIARVTDTQYFGPGTRLTVL.

This clonotype was found many times. The chain links TRBV7-9 to TRBJ2-7, with D possibly matching TRBD2 (6 bases). V lost 5 bases, J lost 10 bases, and 15 bases lay in between. The CDR3 loop spans 12 amino acids. CDR1 is SEHNR and CDR2 is FQNEAQ in the germline V gene (reference sequence). CDR3 bases: TGTGCCAGCAGCACTGGGCTAGCGAGACAGTACTTC. As protein: CASSTGLARQYF.

This clonotype was seen a few times. The chain is built from TRBV5-4 and TRBJ1-5, with D possibly TRBD1 on 6 matching bases. With 4 bases removed from V and 9 bases from J, the gap between germline ends came to 17 bases. The germline gives CDR1 SGHNT, CDR2 YYREEE (reference sequence). The CDR3 consists of 14 residues. The CDR3 protein is CASSDRQDGSPQHF. In DNA, the CDR3 is TGTGCCAGCAGCGACAGACAGGACGGATCGCCCCAGCATTTT.

This clonotype was seen ten or more times. The chain has TRBV24-1 and TRBJ2-6; perhaps TRBD2 as D (6 bases). V was clipped by 9 bases and J by 0 bases, with 8 bases between them. The CDR3 sequence is 14 residues long. The germline V gene has CDR1 KGHDR and CDR2 SFDVKD. CDR3 sequence reads: CATGTLSGANVLTF. The CDR3 nucleotides read TGTGCCACCGGGACTCTCTCTGGGGCCAACGTCCTGACTTTC.

This clonotype was detected ten times or more. The V call is TRBV6-2 or TRBV6-3, the J call TRBJ2-1, with D hard to call. CDR3 length: 13 residues. V gave up 5 bases and J gave up 8 bases, with 13 bases separating them. Germline CDR1 and CDR2: MNHEY and SVGEGT. The CDR3 loop is CASSRVLEHEQFF. In DNA form, the CDR3 reads TGTGCCAGCAGTAGGGTTCTTGAACATGAGCAGTTCTTC.

This clonotype was counted ten times or more. This chain links TRBV7-9 with TRBJ2-1; 16 bases are shared with TRBD2. The CDR3 spans 17 residues. Looked up from germline, CDR1 is SEHNR and CDR2 is FQNEAQ (reference sequence). V trimming: 4 bases; J trimming: 7 bases; junction bases outside the gene matches: 7. The CDR3 DNA sequence: TGTGCCAGCAGCTCCGGGACTAGCGGGAGGGCCCGGAATGAGCAGTTCTTC. This encodes CASSSGTSGRARNEQFF.

This clonotype was observed at least ten times. The V call is TRBV7-6, the J call TRBJ2-3; 8 bases are a match to TRBD1. CDR3 size: 16 residues. After removal of 3 bases from V and 0 bases from J, the junction contained 5 bases not matched to a gene. CDR1 and CDR2 (germline): SGHVS, FNYEAQ. In nucleotides, the CDR3 is TGTGCCAGCAGCTTGGACAGGGCCCATAGCACAGATACGCAGTATTTT. Residues: CASSLDRAHSTDTQYF.

This clonotype appeared many times. This chain's CDR3 is CASSLTGIGAGANVLTF. In DNA, the CDR3 is TGTGCCAGCAGTTTAACGGGGATCGGCGCTGGGGCCAACGTCCTGACTTTC. The rearrangement links TRBV28 to TRBJ2-6, with D possibly being TRBD2 (5 bases). The CDR3 contains 17 residues. Germline V CDR1 and CDR2: MDHEN, SYDVKM. Trimming cost V 2 bases and J 2 bases, with 13 bases left between them.

This clonotype was observed a handful of times. The chain recombines TRBV7-8 with TRBJ2-3; 10 bases map to TRBD2. With 5 bases clipped from V and 2 bases from J, the junction kept 7 bases outside the gene matches. This CDR3 has 16 amino acids. The germline V gene has CDR1 SGHVS and CDR2 FQNEAQ. The CDR3 reads CASSHVAGGHTDTQYF. The CDR3 DNA sequence: TGTGCCAGCAGCCATGTAGCGGGAGGCCACACAGATACGCAGTATTTT.

In its sample, this clonotype was seen many times. The CDR3 is CASARITNTGELFF. The CDR3 region has the DNA TGTGCCAGCGCAAGAATAACGAACACCGGGGAGCTGTTTTTT. The chain couples TRBV5-5 to TRBJ2-2; D gene uncertain. Germline CDR1 SGHKS, CDR2 YYEKEE (reference sequence). The CDR3 sequence is 14 residues long. V dropped 7 bases and J dropped 0 bases, with 10 bases sitting between them. Combining the CDR3 with reference TRBV5-5 and TRBJ2-2 gives the whole variable domain DAGVTQSPTHLIKTRGQQVTLRCSPISGHKSVSWYQQVLGQGPQFIFQYYEKEERGRGNFPDRFSARQFPNYSSELNVNALLLGDSALYLCASARITNTGELFFGEGSRLTVL.

In this sample, this clonotype turned up a few times. The V gene is TRBV10-3, the J gene TRBJ1-3; D gene uncertain. This CDR3 region has 14 residues. The germline CDR1 and CDR2 sequences are ENHRY and SYGVKD. Trimming cost V 11 bases and J 0 bases, with 14 bases left between them. The CDR3 loop reads CAVRTVGSGNTIYF. The CDR3 coding sequence is TGTGCCGTACGGACGGTGGGCTCTGGAAACACCATATATTTT.

This clonotype was counted only a few times. The rearrangement uses TRBV5-1 and TRBJ2-2; 10 nucleotides line up with TRBD2. CDR1 and CDR2 (germline): SGHRS, YFSETQ. The J segment lost 1 base and the V segment lost 2 bases, leaving 2 bases of the junction unmatched. The CDR3 loop spans 16 amino acids. The CDR3 coding sequence is TGCGCCAGCAGCTTCGGACTAGCGGTGAACACCGGGGAGCTGTTTTTT. Residues: CASSFGLAVNTGELFF.

CDR3 nucleotide sequence: TGTGCCACCAGCAGCCAGGGGACCTCCTACGAGCAGTACTTC. This encodes CATSSQGTSYEQYF. V and J are TRBV15 and TRBJ2-7, with TRBD1 as a possible D gene (6 bases). V shed 3 bases and J shed 0 bases, with 9 bases lying between them. The CDR3 contains 14 residues. CDR1 and CDR2 (germline): LNHNV, YYDKDF (reference sequence). The whole variable domain, filled in from reference TRBV15 and TRBJ2-7, reads DAMVIQNPRYQVTQFGKPVTLSCSQTLNHNVMYWYQQKSSQAPKLLFHYYDKDFNNEADTPDNFQSRRPNTSFCFLDIRSPGLGDTAMYLCATSSQGTSYEQYFGPGTRLTVT.

The table lists this clonotype with many counts. The J gene is TRBJ1-2, the V gene TRBV7-2; D perhaps matches TRBD1 (6 bases). V lost 5 bases to trimming and J lost 2 bases, with 15 bases between them. The CDR3 extends over 15 amino acids. Germline loops: CDR1 SGHTA, CDR2 FQGNSA. The CDR3 sequence: CASSPGQRSNYGYTF. The CDR3 bases are TGTGCCAGCAGCCCCGGACAGCGATCCAACTATGGCTACACCTTC.

CDR3 nucleotide sequence: TGTGCCAGCAGCGTACAGGGGGTTTTTCCTACTACACTGTATGGCTACACCTTC. Translating gives CASSVQGVFPTTLYGYTF. V usage is TRBV9 and J usage is TRBJ1-2; 7 positions agree with TRBD1. Germline loops: CDR1 SGDLS, CDR2 YYNGEE. The V and J ends lost 1 base and 5 bases, in that order; junction bases with no gene match: 17. There are 18 residues in the CDR3.

There are many counts of this clonotype. The chain employs TRBV11-3 and TRBJ2-3, with a tentative D call TRBD2 (6 bases). The CDR3 spans 14 residues. V dropped 5 bases and J dropped 1 base, with 10 bases sitting between them. Germline assignment: CDR1 SGHNT and CDR2 YENEEA. This chain's CDR3 is CASSRGIGTDTQYF. Written as DNA, the CDR3 is TGTGCCAGCAGCCGCGGGATTGGCACAGATACGCAGTATTTT.

In its sample, this clonotype was seen many times. This chain links TRBV29-1 with TRBJ2-1; TRBD2 matches 14 bases. In germline, CDR1 is SQVTM, CDR2 ANQGSEA. This CDR3 spans 13 amino acids. Trimming removed 7 bases from V and 10 bases from J; junction bases left unmatched: 6. In DNA, the CDR3 is TGCAGCGCCGGGACTAGCGGGAGATGGGAGCAGTTCTTC. As protein: CSAGTSGRWEQFF.

The chain is built from TRBV30 and TRBJ1-6, with no clear D. In germline, CDR1 is GTSNPN, CDR2 SVGIG (reference sequence). V was trimmed by 4 bases and J by 5 bases, leaving 6 bases between them. This CDR3 spans 12 amino acids. Written as DNA, the CDR3 is TGTGCCTGGACAGGAGATAATTCACCCCTCCACTTT. The encoded protein is CAWTGDNSPLHF.

The CDR3 DNA is TGTGCCAGCAGCACCCTGGGAGCTATTCAAGAGACCCAGTACTTC. It yields the protein CASSTLGAIQETQYF. This rearrangement joins TRBV11-2 to TRBJ2-5, with TRBD2 as a possible D gene (5 bases). Germline V CDR1 and CDR2: SGHAT, FQNNGV. The CDR3 sequence is 15 residues long. Trimming took off 5 bases at V and 2 bases at J, with 15 bases between the two ends.

The table lists this clonotype with many counts. The rearrangement joins TRBV28 to TRBJ2-3; possibly TRBD1 for D (5 bases). Germline V gives CDR1 MDHEN, CDR2 SYDVKM. CDR3 length: 13 amino acids. Trimming stripped 1 base from V and 6 bases from J, with 8 bases between. CDR3 bases: TGTGCCAGCAGTTTATTCCCAGGGGATACGCAGTATTTT. Its translation: CASSLFPGDTQYF.

The table lists this clonotype with many counts. The V gene is TRBV7-2, the J gene TRBJ2-5; D perhaps matches TRBD1 (6 bases). V was trimmed by 1 base and J by 2 bases, leaving 23 bases between them. Germline V CDR1 and CDR2: SGHTA, FQGNSA. The CDR3 is 19 residues long. The CDR3 DNA is TGTGCCAGCAGCTTAGGATTAGGGACAACGGATCGACTTCAAGAGACCCAGTACTTC. Translated, it gives CASSLGLGTTDRLQETQYF.

This clonotype was seen ten or more times. The chain uses TRBV12-5 and TRBJ2-5; 12 bases map to TRBD1. The CDR3 covers 17 residues. Trimming removed 7 bases from V and 2 bases from J; junction bases left unmatched: 11. Per the germline V gene, CDR1 is LGHNT and CDR2 is FRNRAP. CDR3 DNA: TGTGCTAGTGCCTCCTCGGGACAGGGGGCGCTTCAAGAGACCCAGTACTTC. This encodes CASASSGQGALQETQYF.

This clonotype has at least ten counts. The rearrangement links TRBV20-1 to TRBJ2-4, with D perhaps TRBD1 (5 bases). The length of the CDR3 is 17 residues. The V gene's germline CDR1 is DFQATT and CDR2 SNEGSKA (reference sequence). V was trimmed by 3 bases and J by 1 base, leaving 19 bases between them. The CDR3 bases are TGCAGTGCTAGCCAGGGTAGGGGAACCAGGGCCAAAAACATTCAGTACTTC. Protein: CSASQGRGTRAKNIQYF.

This clonotype was seen repeatedly, ten times or more. The CDR3 coding sequence is TGTGCCAGCAGCCAAGCTGGGGGCAGCACTGAAGCTTTCTTT. It translates to CASSQAGGSTEAFF. The rearrangement uses TRBV3-1 and TRBJ1-1, with D tentatively TRBD1 (6 bases). The CDR3 sequence is 14 residues long. Germline CDR1 LGHDT, CDR2 YNNKEL (reference sequence). The V gene lost 1 base and the J gene lost 4 bases, with 10 bases spanning the gap.